Below, 24 T cell receptor beta chains from the same sample are listed, as sequenced in a study of STAT5B mutations in CD4+ large granular lymphocyte leukemia. Measured with immunoSEQ multiplex PCR; TCRdb has only the in-frame clones, and not every one. The sample has about 18,000 clones; around 85% are singletons. The sample taken for sequencing was CD4+ T cells from blood buffy coats. The receptors were sampled from a human donor in good health.

V is TRBV9 and J is TRBJ2-3; TRBD1 aligns across 7 bases. The length of the CDR3 is 15 residues. Trimming removed 0 bases from V and 2 bases from J; junction bases left unmatched: 3. The germline gives CDR1 SGDLS, CDR2 YYNGEE. This chain's CDR3 is CASSVAGTDTDTQYF. CDR3 coding DNA: TGTGCCAGCAGCGTAGCAGGGACAGACACAGATACGCAGTATTTT.

The J gene is TRBJ2-1, the V gene TRBV7-9; the D call may be TRBD1 or TRBD2 (5 bases each). Between the trimmed V and J ends, which lost 0 bases and 7 bases, there was a span of 13 bases. CDR3 length: 15 residues. Looked up from germline, CDR1 is SEHNR and CDR2 is FQNEAQ (reference sequence). CDR3 in DNA: TGTGCCAGCAGCTTAGCCGTGATCGAGGGGAATGAGCAGTTCTTC. It translates to CASSLAVIEGNEQFF.

This chain connects TRBV15 to TRBJ1-1; no reliable D call. V was shortened by 8 bases and J by 2 bases, with 12 bases between the two germline ends. Germline CDR1 and CDR2: LNHNV and YYDKDF (reference sequence). This CDR3 comprises 13 residues. The CDR3 protein is CATLKGLNTEAFF. Here the CDR3 DNA reads TGTGCCACCCTAAAGGGCCTTAACACTGAAGCTTTCTTT.

This chain links TRBV18 with TRBJ1-2; D is ambiguous. Per germline, CDR1 KGHSH and CDR2 LQKENI. The CDR3 covers 13 residues. V lost 1 base to trimming and J lost 2 bases, with 5 bases between them. The CDR3 nucleotides read TGTGCCAGCTCACCACTGGGGAACTATGGCTACACCTTC. This codes for CASSPLGNYGYTF.

The rearrangement joins TRBV7-9 to TRBJ1-2; maybe TRBD1 (6 bases). The CDR3 sequence is 18 residues long. Germline CDR1 SEHNR, CDR2 FQNEAQ (reference sequence). Trimming cost V 6 bases and J 0 bases, with 23 bases left between them. The DNA of the CDR3 is TGTGCCAGCAGTGGTGGGGGTCGGACAGCACTTGCTAACTATGGCTACACCTTC. It specifies CASSGGGRTALANYGYTF.

This rearrangement joins TRBV11-2 to TRBJ2-5, with a possible D match to TRBD1 (6 bases). The CDR3 extends over 13 amino acids. V was cut by 4 bases and J by 3 bases, with 9 bases left in between. Germline V gene lookup returns CDR1 SGHAT and CDR2 FQNNGV. The CDR3: CASSSGHKETQYF. The CDR3 DNA reads TGTGCCAGCAGCTCGGGACATAAAGAGACCCAGTACTTC.

The chain combines TRBV6-5 with TRBJ2-3; D uncertain. Trimming stripped 2 bases from V and 5 bases from J, with 11 bases between. Germline V lookup: CDR1 MNHEY, CDR2 SVGAGI. The CDR3 is 14 amino acids. Here the CDR3 DNA reads TGTGCCAGCAGTTACAGGCCAGGCGGAGATACGCAGTATTTT. It encodes CASSYRPGGDTQYF.

The sample holds one count of this clone. The chain carries TRBV29-1 and TRBJ2-5; 8 bases match TRBD2. The closer fit of TRBJ2-7 to the DNA end suggests the J call may be wrong. Germline CDR1 SQVTM, CDR2 ANQGSEA. CDR3 size: 13 residues. DNA of the CDR3: TGCAGCGTAAGCCGCGGGGGGACCTACGAGCAGTACTTC. Translation gives CSVSRGGTYEQYF.

This clone appeared a single time. This rearrangement joins TRBV6-5 to TRBJ2-7; tentative D call: TRBD1 (6 bases). V lost 5 bases and J lost 2, with 13 bases in between. In germline, CDR1 is MNHEY, CDR2 SVGAGI. The CDR3 is made up of 14 amino acids. CDR3 protein: CASSRTGLAYEQYF. CDR3 DNA: TGTGCCAGCAGTCGTACAGGGCTCGCCTACGAGCAGTACTTC.

The chain employs TRBV14 and TRBJ1-1; D gene ambiguous. The CDR3 has 13 residues. Between the trimmed V and J ends, which lost 1 base and 0 bases, there was a span of 3 bases. The germline gives CDR1 SGHDN, CDR2 FVKESK. In DNA form, the CDR3 reads TGTGCCAGCAGCCAAGCCCTGAACACTGAAGCTTTCTTT. Translating it yields CASSQALNTEAFF.

Here the CDR3 reads CASSLGRGNTEAFF. The DNA of the CDR3 is TGTGCCAGCAGCTTAGGCAGGGGGAACACTGAAGCTTTCTTT. The chain carries TRBV11-3 and TRBJ1-1, with D perhaps TRBD1 (6 bases). CDR1 is SGHNT, CDR2 YENEEA, per germline. There are 14 residues in the CDR3. The V end was cut by 1 base, the J end by 1 base, with 7 bases between.

This chain joins TRBV6-1 and TRBJ1-1, with 10 bases matching TRBD1. The V and J ends lost 6 bases and 10 bases, in that order; junction bases with no gene match: 5. The CDR3 length is 12 residues. Per the germline V gene, CDR1 is MNHNS and CDR2 is SASEGT. As DNA, the CDR3 is TGTGCCAGCAGCAGACAGGGGGCGGGAGCTTTCTTT. Translating gives CASSRQGAGAFF.

This sequence joins TRBV5-6 and TRBJ2-5; 11 positions match TRBD2. Unmatched junction bases numbered 7, after V lost 1 base and J lost 5 bases. The CDR3 has 16 residues. Germline lookup yields CDR1 SGHDT and CDR2 YYEEEE. The CDR3 coding sequence is TGTGCCAGCAGCTTGAAACTAGCGGGAGCGGGGGAGACCCAGTACTTC. This encodes CASSLKLAGAGETQYF.

As DNA, the CDR3 is TGTGCCAGCAGCTTACGAGCAACGGGTGGTTATGGCTACACCTTC. Residues: CASSLRATGGYGYTF. The chain recombines TRBV7-2 with TRBJ1-2, with no clear D. Germline V gene lookup returns CDR1 SGHTA and CDR2 FQGNSA. The V end was cut by 2 bases, the J end by 5 bases, with 15 bases between. This CDR3 is built from 15 residues. Filled out from reference TRBV7-2 and TRBJ1-2, the complete variable domain reads GAGVSQSPSNKVTEKGKDVELRCDPISGHTALYWYRQSLGQGLEFLIYFQGNSAPDKSGLPSDRFSAERTGGSVSTLTIQRTQQEDSAVYLCASSLRATGGYGYTFGSGTRLTVV.

For the CDR3, the DNA is TGTGCCAGCAGCTTAAAGAGAGGCCAGCCCCAGCATTTT. Translating gives CASSLKRGQPQHF. The chain uses TRBV7-8 and TRBJ1-5; D is unclear. Germline assignment: CDR1 SGHVS and CDR2 FQNEAQ. Trimming took 2 bases from V and 7 from J, leaving 9 bases between them. CDR3 length equals 13 residues. The full variable domain, in which reference TRBV7-8 and TRBJ1-5 provide the parts outside the CDR3, is GAGVSQSPRYKVAKRGQDVALRCDPISGHVSLFWYQQALGQGPEFLTYFQNEAQLDKSGLPSDRFFAERPEGSVSTLKIQRTQQEDSAVYLCASSLKRGQPQHFGDGTRLSIL.

V usage is TRBV7-8 and J usage is TRBJ2-5; D call uncertain. Germline CDR1 is SGHVS and CDR2 is FQNEAQ. The CDR3 is 13 amino acids. The V gene lost 5 bases and the J gene lost 4 bases, with 11 bases spanning the gap. The CDR3 nucleotides read TGTGCCAGCAGCCGCGGAGTGTTAGAGACCCAGTACTTC. Amino acids: CASSRGVLETQYF. The full variable domain, with the rest looked up from reference TRBV7-8 and TRBJ2-5, is GAGVSQSPRYKVAKRGQDVALRCDPISGHVSLFWYQQALGQGPEFLTYFQNEAQLDKSGLPSDRFFAERPEGSVSTLKIQRTQQEDSAVYLCASSRGVLETQYFGPGTRLLVL.

The CDR3 reads CAISQTGNYEQYF. The CDR3, as DNA: TGTGCCATCAGTCAAACAGGGAACTACGAGCAGTACTTC. V usage is TRBV10-3 and J usage is TRBJ2-7, with a weak D call TRBD1 (6 bases). Germline loops: CDR1 ENHRY, CDR2 SYGVKD. The CDR3 totals 13 residues. With 5 bases removed from V and 3 bases from J, the gap between germline ends came to 11 bases.

This rearrangement joins TRBV11-2 to TRBJ2-7; 7 bases map to TRBD1. The CDR3 consists of 13 residues. Trimming took 5 bases from V and 1 from J; bases not matched to a gene: 2. Germline loops: CDR1 SGHAT, CDR2 FQNNGV. CDR3: CASSRDRSYEQYF. The CDR3, as DNA: TGTGCCAGCAGCCGGGACAGATCCTACGAGCAGTACTTC.

Only one count was recorded for this clone. This chain links TRBV6-6 with TRBJ1-5; D remains unclear. The CDR3 has 14 residues. Per the germline V gene, CDR1 is MNHNY and CDR2 is SVGAGI (reference sequence). Deletions cut 10 bases from V and 0 bases from J, with 13 bases between. This CDR3 reads CATLPGDSNQPQHF. The CDR3 region has the DNA TGTGCCACCCTTCCCGGGGATAGCAATCAGCCCCAGCATTTT.

This sequence joins TRBV6-4 and TRBJ1-2, with D perhaps TRBD1 (5 bases). CDR1 is MRHNA and CDR2 is SNTAGT in the germline V gene. Deletions cut 2 bases from V and 4 bases from J, with 17 bases between. This CDR3 comprises 16 residues. CDR3 in DNA: TGTGCCAGCAGTGACGGACCCCGACAGTCTGCCTATGGCTACACCTTC. Protein sequence: CASSDGPRQSAYGYTF.

Here the CDR3 reads CASSYPGVNTEAFF. The CDR3 DNA is TGTGCCAGCAGTTATCCGGGAGTGAACACTGAAGCTTTCTTT. The chain combines TRBV6-6 with TRBJ1-1; no firm D call. The germline gives CDR1 MNHNY, CDR2 SVGAGI (reference sequence). The CDR3 spans 14 residues. Between the trimmed V and J ends, which lost 3 bases and 0 bases, there was a span of 8 bases.

The chain has TRBV7-7 and TRBJ2-5, with 11 bases lining up with TRBD2. CDR1 and CDR2 (germline): SSHAT, FNYEAQ (reference sequence). With 4 bases clipped from V and 0 bases from J, the junction kept 1 base outside the gene matches. CDR3 length: 15 residues. The CDR3 region is CASSYSGRDQETQYF. CDR3 in DNA: TGTGCCAGCAGCTATAGCGGGAGGGACCAAGAGACCCAGTACTTC.

This clone was picked up one time. V is TRBV6-1 and J is TRBJ1-2; D unclear. Trimming removed 5 bases at V and 3 bases at J, with 7 bases between. The germline CDR1 and CDR2 sequences are MNHNS and SASEGT. The CDR3 extends over 12 amino acids. The CDR3 DNA reads as TGTGCCAGCAGTAACAACTACTATGGCTACACCTTC. It encodes CASSNNYYGYTF.

V is TRBV19 and J is TRBJ2-7; the D gene is possibly TRBD2 (6 bases). CDR3 length: 13 residues. Deletions cut 3 bases from V and 2 bases from J, with 8 bases between. CDR1 is LNHDA, CDR2 SQIVND, per germline (reference sequence). The CDR3 here is CASSMAGPYEQYF. CDR3 bases: TGTGCCAGTAGTATGGCGGGACCCTACGAGCAGTACTTC.